The 9 T cell receptor beta chains given below trace back to one sample, sequenced in a study of shared clonotypes between healthy human individuals. Clones were sequenced by immunoSEQ multiplex PCR, and TCRdb holds only the in-frame ones, with some missing. The data hold about 110,000 clones, with about 63% observed a single time. Sequences were obtained from memory CD8+ T cells sorted from blood. The subset denotes: CD45RO+ cells pooled with CCR7-negative TemRA cells. Receptors were obtained from a woman in her twenties or thirties in good health.

This chain's CDR3 is CASSDRRDKNEQFF. The CDR3 nucleotides are TGTGCCAGCAGTGATCGGCGGGACAAGAATGAGCAGTTCTTC. This sequence joins TRBV25-1 and TRBJ2-1; D may be TRBD1 or TRBD2 (6 bases each). Trimming left V 3 bases short and J 7 bases short, with 13 bases between. This CDR3 comprises 14 residues. Germline V gene lookup returns CDR1 MGHDK and CDR2 SYGVNS.

In the case of this clone: The sample holds other DNA sequences that translate to the same CDR3. The chain links TRBV5-4 to TRBJ2-5, with D uncertain. Germline V gene lookup returns CDR1 SGHNT and CDR2 YYREEE (reference sequence). The V and J ends lost 4 bases and 2 bases respectively, with 9 bases between them. The length of the CDR3 is 13 residues. This chain's CDR3 is CASSREDQETQYF. The CDR3 coding sequence is TGTGCCAGCAGCCGAGAAGATCAAGAGACCCAGTACTTC.

The chain has TRBV6-7 and TRBJ2-7; D could derive from TRBD1 or TRBD2 (6 bases each). TRBV6-7 is classed as an ORF, of uncertain function. The CDR3 is 15 residues long. The V end was cut by 6 bases, the J end by 4 bases, with 19 bases between. CDR3 amino acids: CASSHTGKEGYEQYF. CDR3 coding DNA: TGTGCCAGCAGCCATACAGGGAAGGAGGGGTACGAGCAGTACTTC.

The chain combines TRBV11-2 with TRBJ1-2; D is unclear. V was trimmed by 5 bases and J by 5 bases, leaving 9 bases between them. Germline V gene sequence: CDR1 SGHAT, CDR2 FQNNGV. The CDR3 sequence is 12 residues long. CDR3 sequence: CASSPDGYGYTF. CDR3 bases: TGTGCCAGCAGCCCGGACGGGTATGGCTACACCTTC.

V usage is TRBV19 and J usage is TRBJ1-3, with D perhaps TRBD1 (5 bases). The CDR3 contains 18 residues. The V gene lost 3 bases and the J gene lost 0 bases, with 18 bases spanning the gap. Germline assignment: CDR1 LNHDA and CDR2 SQIVND (reference sequence). The CDR3 is CASSIGRENYVSGNTIYF. The CDR3 coding sequence is TGTGCCAGTAGTATCGGCAGGGAAAACTATGTCTCTGGAAACACCATATATTTT.

This chain links TRBV6-4 with TRBJ2-2; tentative D call: TRBD1 (7 bases). This CDR3 has 14 amino acids. Trimming removed 4 bases from V and 3 bases from J, with 9 bases in between. From germline, CDR1 is MRHNA and CDR2 SNTAGT. The CDR3 DNA is TGTGCCAGCAGTGCCAGGGGGGACACCGGGGAGCTGTTTTTT. Protein: CASSARGDTGELFF.

This chain connects TRBV10-3 to TRBJ2-7, with D maybe TRBD1 (5 bases). Germline V gene lookup returns CDR1 ENHRY and CDR2 SYGVKD. V lost 6 bases and J 11 bases, leaving 17 bases between the germline ends. This CDR3 contains 12 residues. Written as DNA, the CDR3 is TGTGCCATCAGGACCCGAGACAGAGAGGAGTACTTC. Its protein product is CAIRTRDREEYF.

V usage is TRBV28 and J usage is TRBJ2-6; tentative D call: TRBD1 (6 bases). Germline V gives CDR1 MDHEN, CDR2 SYDVKM. There are 17 residues in the CDR3. V was shortened by 3 bases and J by 0 bases, with 12 bases between the two germline ends. This CDR3 reads CASSFGGSSSGANVLTF. In DNA form, the CDR3 reads TGTGCCAGCAGTTTTGGGGGCAGCAGCTCTGGGGCCAACGTCCTGACTTTC.

Details on this clone: This sequence is one base from a far larger clone and is likely a read error. V gene TRBV6-7 combines with J gene TRBJ2-6; TRBD2 might be the D (5 bases). TRBV6-7 is reported as an ORF; its role is uncertain. The CDR3 length is 18 residues. V shed 6 bases and J shed 1 base, with 19 bases lying between them. For the CDR3, the DNA is TGTGCCAGCAGCCAAAACAGTCACGGGGAATCTGGGGCCAACGTCCTGACTTTC. Translation gives CASSQNSHGESGANVLTF.